This T cell receptor (beta chain) was obtained from a study of blood T cell repertoires in COVID-19. Trimming took off 0 bases at V and 9 bases at J, with 13 bases between the two ends. Per the germline V gene, CDR1 is SGHRS and CDR2 is YFSETQ. This CDR3 contains 13 residues. Clones were sequenced by immunoSEQ multiplex PCR, and TCRdb holds only the in-frame ones, with some missing. The sample gives 220,000 or so clones, around 86% of which show up once; roughly 8% is in the top ten. Sample: peripheral blood. The rearrangement uses TRBV5-1 and TRBJ2-7; TRBD1 might be the D (6 bases). The clonotype originates from a woman of 80 years or more with COVID-19, enrolled during active disease. Written as DNA, the CDR3 is TGCGCCAGCAGCTTGGAGTCAGGGGAAGGGCAGTACTTC. Amino acid sequence: CASSLESGEGQYF.